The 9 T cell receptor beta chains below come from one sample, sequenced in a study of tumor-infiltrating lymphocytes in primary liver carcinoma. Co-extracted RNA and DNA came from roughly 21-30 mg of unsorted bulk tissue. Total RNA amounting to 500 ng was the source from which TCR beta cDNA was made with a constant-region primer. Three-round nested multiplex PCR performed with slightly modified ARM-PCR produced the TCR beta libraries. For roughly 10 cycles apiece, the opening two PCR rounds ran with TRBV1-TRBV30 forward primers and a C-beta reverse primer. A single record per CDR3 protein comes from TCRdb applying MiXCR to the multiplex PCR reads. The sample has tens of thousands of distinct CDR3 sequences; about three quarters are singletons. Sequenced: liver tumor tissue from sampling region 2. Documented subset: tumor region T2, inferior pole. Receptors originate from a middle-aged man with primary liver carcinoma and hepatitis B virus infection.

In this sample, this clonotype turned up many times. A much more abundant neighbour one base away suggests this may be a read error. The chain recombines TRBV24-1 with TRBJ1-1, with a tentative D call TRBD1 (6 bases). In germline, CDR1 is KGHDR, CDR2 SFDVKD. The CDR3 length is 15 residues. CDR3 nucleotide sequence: TGTGCCACCAGTGGTGTGGGGGCGGAGAACACTGAAGCTATCTTT. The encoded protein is CATSGVGAENTEAIF.

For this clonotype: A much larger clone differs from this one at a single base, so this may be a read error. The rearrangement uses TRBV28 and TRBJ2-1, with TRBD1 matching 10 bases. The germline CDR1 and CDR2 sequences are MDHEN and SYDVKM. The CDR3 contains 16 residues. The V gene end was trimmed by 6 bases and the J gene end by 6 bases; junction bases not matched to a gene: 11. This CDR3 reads CASSFWTGGMSNEQFF. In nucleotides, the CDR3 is TGTGCCAGCAGCTTCTGGACAGGGGGGATGTCCAATGAGCAGTTCTTC.

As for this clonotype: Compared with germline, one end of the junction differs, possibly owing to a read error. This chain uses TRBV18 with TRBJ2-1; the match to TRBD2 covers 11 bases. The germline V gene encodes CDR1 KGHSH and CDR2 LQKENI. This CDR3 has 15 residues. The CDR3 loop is CTSLPTSGSKNEQFF. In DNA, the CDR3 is TGTACCAGCTTACCTACTAGCGGGAGTAAGAATGAGCAGTTCTTC.

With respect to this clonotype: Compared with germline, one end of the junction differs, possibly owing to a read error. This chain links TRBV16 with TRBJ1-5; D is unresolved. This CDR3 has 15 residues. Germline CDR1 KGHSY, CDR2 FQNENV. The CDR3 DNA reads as TGTGCCAGCAACCAATCGAGACATAGCAATCAGCCCCAGCGTTTT. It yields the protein CASNQSRHSNQPQRF.

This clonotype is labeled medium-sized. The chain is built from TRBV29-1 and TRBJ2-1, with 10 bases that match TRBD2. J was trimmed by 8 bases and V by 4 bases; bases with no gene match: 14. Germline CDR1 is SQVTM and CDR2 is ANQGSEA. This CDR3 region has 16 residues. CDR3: CSVAGTSAEQVDEQFF. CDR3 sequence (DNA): TGCAGCGTTGCGGGGACTAGCGCCGAGCAGGTGGATGAGCAGTTCTTC.

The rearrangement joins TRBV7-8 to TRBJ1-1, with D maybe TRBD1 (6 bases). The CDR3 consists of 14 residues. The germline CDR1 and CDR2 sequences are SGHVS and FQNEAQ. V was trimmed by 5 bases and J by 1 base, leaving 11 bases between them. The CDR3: CASSLSQGNTEAFF. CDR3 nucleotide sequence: TGTGCCAGCAGCCTTTCACAGGGGAACACTGAAGCTTTCTTT.

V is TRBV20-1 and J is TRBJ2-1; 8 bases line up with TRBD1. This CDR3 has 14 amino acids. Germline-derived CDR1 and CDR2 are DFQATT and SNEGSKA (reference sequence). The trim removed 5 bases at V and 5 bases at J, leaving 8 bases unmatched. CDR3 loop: CSAQGQVKDNEQFF. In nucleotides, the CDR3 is TGCAGTGCTCAGGGACAGGTGAAGGACAATGAGCAGTTCTTC.

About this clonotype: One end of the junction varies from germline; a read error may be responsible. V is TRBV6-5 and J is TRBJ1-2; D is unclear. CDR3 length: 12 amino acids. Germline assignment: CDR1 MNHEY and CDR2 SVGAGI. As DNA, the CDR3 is TGTGTCAGCAGAACAAACGAGGGAGGCTACACCTTC. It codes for CVSRTNEGGYTF.

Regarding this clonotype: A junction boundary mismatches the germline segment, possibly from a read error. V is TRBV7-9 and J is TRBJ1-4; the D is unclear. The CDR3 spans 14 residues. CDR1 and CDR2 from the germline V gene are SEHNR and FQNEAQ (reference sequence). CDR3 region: CGSSYKAPYEKLFF. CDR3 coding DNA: TGTGGCAGCAGCTATAAGGCCCCATATGAAAAACTGTTTTTT.